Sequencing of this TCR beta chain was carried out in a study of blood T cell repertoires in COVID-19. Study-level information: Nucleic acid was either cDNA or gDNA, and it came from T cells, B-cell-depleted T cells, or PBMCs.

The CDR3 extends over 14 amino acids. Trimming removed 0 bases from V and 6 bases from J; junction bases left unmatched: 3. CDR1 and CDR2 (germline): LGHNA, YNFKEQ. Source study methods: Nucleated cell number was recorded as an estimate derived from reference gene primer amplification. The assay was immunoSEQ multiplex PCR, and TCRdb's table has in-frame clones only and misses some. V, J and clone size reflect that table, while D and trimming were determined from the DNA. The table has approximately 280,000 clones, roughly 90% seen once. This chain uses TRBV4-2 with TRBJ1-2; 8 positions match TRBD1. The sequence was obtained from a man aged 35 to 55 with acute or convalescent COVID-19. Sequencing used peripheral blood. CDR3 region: CASSQEAGGDGYTF. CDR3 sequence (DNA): TGTGCCAGCAGCCAAGAGGCAGGGGGCGATGGCTACACCTTC.